This paragraph covers one TCR beta chain sequence. Stated time point: after neoadjuvant nivolumab, at surgical resection. This record belongs to a study of neoadjuvant anti-PD-1 for oral cavity cancer. The V gene's germline CDR1 is SGHRS and CDR2 YFSETQ. After removal of 4 bases from V and 0 bases from J, the junction contained 4 bases not matched to a gene. The length of the CDR3 is 15 residues. The repertoire was sequenced with immunoSEQ multiplex PCR; TCRdb's copy has only in-frame clones and lacks some. The sample yields tens of thousands of clones, about 88% seen once. Sequencing used PBMCs, obtained after nivolumab (anti-PD-1) treatment. This sequence originates from a person between 40 and 85 years old with oral cavity squamous cell carcinoma. The V gene is TRBV5-1, the J gene TRBJ2-1, with 7 bases lining up with TRBD2. CDR3 sequence (DNA): TGCGCCAGCAGCGTGGGCGGGGGCTCCTACAATGAGCAGTTCTTC. Its translation is CASSVGGGSYNEQFF. Filled out from reference TRBV5-1 and TRBJ2-1, the complete variable domain reads KAGVTQTPRYLIKTRGQQVTLSCSPISGHRSVSWYQQTPGQGLQFLFEYFSETQRNKGNFPGRFSGRQFSNSRSEMNVSTLELGDSALYLCASSVGGGSYNEQFFGPGTRLTVL.